This record covers a single T cell receptor (beta chain). This entry belongs to a study of T cells in Graves' hyperthyroidism and ophthalmopathy. The CDR3 runs 14 residues. V was trimmed by 4 bases and J by 4 bases, leaving 10 bases between them. Germline V gene lookup returns CDR1 LGHNA and CDR2 YSLEER. Absence of ophthalmopathy progression within 18 months defined stable Graves' hyperthyroidism. Recently diagnosed hyperthyroidism of less than 2 months' duration affected patients aged 18 to 65. Those patients with uncontrolled infection, other autoimmune disease, pregnancy or lactation were excluded. Cells are PBMCs isolated from over 7.5 ml of fresh blood. The source material, RNA transcripts, was used to amplify TCR beta CDR3 regions. A set of HTBI primers served as the primers for a first-round RT-PCR of the TCR CDR3. TCRdb reprocessed the multiplex PCR reads via MiXCR and lists one record per CDR3 protein. The data hold fewer than 550,000 distinct CDR3 sequences, with about a sixth observed a single time.

J is TRBJ2-2 and V is TRBV4-3, with D uncertain. Sequenced sample: blood. The source of this sequence is a young woman with Graves' hyperthyroidism. CDR3 sequence reads: CASSPIIGTGELFF. Written as DNA, the CDR3 is TGCGCCAGCAGCCCAATAATAGGCACCGGGGAGCTGTTTTTT.